A selection of T cell receptor beta chains follows, all from one sample in a study of shared clonotypes between healthy human individuals. Assay: immunoSEQ multiplex PCR; the TCRdb copy retains only in-frame clones and omits some. Of around 1.9 million clones in the sample, roughly 91% were seen once. Sequenced: naive CD8+ T cells from PBMCs. These receptors were obtained from a man in his late teens or twenties in good health. Some clones in this sample may be carry-over from other donors' samples. Both conserved end residues are part of each CDR3. D genes are given only for firm matches. A clone size is listed for some rows: how often the clone was seen (once, few, many), or a class if it is expanded.

v_call	d_call	clone_size	j_call	cdr3_aa	cdr3_nt
TRBV4-1	TRBD2	NA	TRBJ2-5	CASSQGALAGGGETQYF	TGCGCCAGCAGCCAAGGGGCCCTAGCGGGAGGGGGGGAGACCCAGTACTTC
TRBV2	TRBD1	NA	TRBJ2-1	CASSGDPQGAILNEQFF	TGTGCCAGCAGTGGAGACCCCCAGGGGGCAATCTTGAATGAGCAGTTCTTC
TRBV27	NA	once	TRBJ2-5	CASSALVGLQETQYF	TGTGCCAGCAGTGCCCTGGTTGGCCTCCAAGAGACCCAGTACTTC
TRBV2	TRBD2	NA	TRBJ2-5	CASFKGLAGRETQYF	TGTGCCAGCTTTAAAGGGCTAGCGGGAAGAGAGACCCAGTACTTC
TRBV27	NA	NA	TRBJ2-3	CASSRRSDTQYF	TGTGCCAGCAGTCGTCGGTCGGATACGCAGTATTTT
TRBV5-8	NA	NA	TRBJ2-7	CASSLRAGYNEQYF	TGTGCCAGCAGCTTGCGTGCAGGGTACAACGAGCAGTACTTC
TRBV7-9	NA	NA	TRBJ2-1	CASSLARGQFF	TGTGCCAGCAGCTTAGCGCGGGGGCAGTTCTTC
TRBV29-1	TRBD1	NA	TRBJ2-1	CSLWTGGNEQFF	TGCAGCCTATGGACAGGGGGCAATGAGCAGTTCTTC
TRBV5-4	NA	NA	TRBJ2-1	CASTFEQTYNEQFF	TGTGCCAGCACATTCGAACAGACCTACAATGAGCAGTTCTTC
TRBV5-1	TRBD1	NA	TRBJ2-7	CASSSATGGPEQYF	TGCGCCAGCAGCTCCGCCACAGGGGGTCCCGAGCAGTACTTC
TRBV27	NA	NA	TRBJ2-6	CASTWGASGANVLTF	TGTGCCAGCACCTGGGGGGCCTCTGGGGCCAACGTCCTGACTTTC
TRBV14	NA	NA	TRBJ2-7	CASSQGDEQYF	TGTGCCAGCAGCCAAGGGGACGAGCAGTACTTC
TRBV7-9	NA	once	TRBJ1-6	CASSFRDSPLHF	TGTGCCAGCAGCTTTCGTGATTCACCCCTCCACTTT
TRBV2	NA	NA	TRBJ2-5	CASSDVLRVQETQYF	TGTGCCAGCAGTGACGTCTTGCGGGTCCAAGAGACCCAGTACTTC
TRBV7-3	NA	NA	TRBJ2-3	CASSLTWGATDTQYF	TGTGCCAGCAGCTTAACGTGGGGGGCCACAGATACGCAGTATTTT
TRBV7-6	TRBD2	once	TRBJ2-2	CASSPRVSGGTGELFF	TGTGCCAGCAGCCCCCGGGTCTCGGGGGGCACCGGGGAGCTGTTTTTT
TRBV4-1	NA	NA	TRBJ2-2	CASTLTGPGELFF	TGCGCCAGCACCCTTACAGGGCCCGGGGAGCTGTTTTTT
TRBV15	NA	NA	TRBJ1-4	CATSSKTPTNEKLFF	TGTGCCACCAGCAGCAAGACCCCAACTAATGAAAAACTGTTTTTT
TRBV28	TRBD1	NA	TRBJ1-1	CASSARVRGPLNTEAFF	TGTGCCAGCAGTGCCCGGGTCAGGGGGCCCTTGAACACTGAAGCTTTCTTT
TRBV28	NA	NA	TRBJ1-1	CASRRTGSNTEAFF	TGTGCCAGCAGACGTACTGGGAGTAACACTGAAGCTTTCTTT
TRBV9	NA	few	TRBJ1-1	CASSVTDGEAFF	TGTGCCAGCAGCGTTACCGATGGTGAAGCTTTCTTT
TRBV2	TRBD2	NA	TRBJ2-7	CASRSGRGGYEQYF	TGTGCCAGCCGAAGCGGGAGGGGAGGATACGAGCAGTACTTC
TRBV7-9	NA	NA	TRBJ2-2	CAIAPLAGELFF	TGTGCCATCGCCCCTTTGGCCGGGGAGCTGTTTTTT
TRBV9	TRBD1	NA	TRBJ2-3	CASSAITRQGSPDTQYF	TGTGCCAGCAGCGCCATAACTCGACAGGGAAGTCCAGATACGCAGTATTTT
TRBV7-3	NA	NA	TRBJ2-1	CASSFFRTAYNEQFF	TGTGCCAGCAGCTTCTTCCGGACAGCTTACAATGAGCAGTTCTTC
TRBV4-1	NA	NA	TRBJ2-7	CASSQPGAGTYEQYF	TGCGCCAGCAGCCAACCTGGGGCAGGCACCTACGAGCAGTACTTC
TRBV30	NA	NA	TRBJ2-1	CAWSYGVDNEQFF	TGTGCCTGGAGTTACGGGGTTGACAATGAGCAGTTCTTC
TRBV7-2	NA	NA	TRBJ1-1	CASSLLSPNTEAFF	TGTGCCAGCAGCTTACTAAGCCCGAACACTGAAGCTTTCTTT
TRBV27	TRBD2	NA	TRBJ2-1	CASSSLTGRAINEQFF	TGTGCCAGCAGTTCCCTGACCGGGAGGGCCATCAATGAGCAGTTCTTC
TRBV10-3	NA	once	TRBJ2-6	CAIGVTVSGANVLTF	TGTGCCATCGGAGTGACAGTGTCTGGGGCCAACGTCCTGACTTTC
TRBV9	NA	once	TRBJ2-3	CASSPRVITDTQYF	TGTGCCAGCAGCCCCCGGGTCATCACAGATACGCAGTATTTT
TRBV7-9	TRBD1	NA	TRBJ2-1	CASSLGQYNEQFF	TGTGCCAGCAGCCTGGGACAGTACAATGAGCAGTTCTTC
TRBV5-6	NA	once	TRBJ2-1	CASSFGPTFNEQFF	TGTGCCAGCAGCTTTGGACCAACCTTTAATGAGCAGTTCTTC
TRBV15	TRBD1	NA	TRBJ2-4	CATRGQGDIQYF	TGTGCCACCAGGGGACAGGGGGATATTCAGTACTTC
TRBV9	TRBD1	NA	TRBJ1-5	CASSVGTGNQPQHF	TGTGCCAGCAGCGTAGGGACAGGGAATCAGCCCCAGCATTTT
TRBV4-1	NA	NA	TRBJ2-7	CASSQGISSYEQYF	TGCGCCAGCAGCCAAGGGATATCCTCGTACGAGCAGTACTTC
TRBV11-2	TRBD2	NA	TRBJ2-2	CASSLGGLAYLGELFF	TGTGCCAGCAGCTTAGGGGGACTAGCATACCTCGGGGAGCTGTTTTTT
TRBV19	NA	few	TRBJ1-4	CASWELTATNEKLFF	TGTGCCAGTTGGGAGTTAACCGCAACTAATGAAAAACTGTTTTTT
TRBV7-3	NA	NA	TRBJ2-3	CASSPWASSTDTQYF	TGTGCCAGCAGCCCGTGGGCCTCTAGCACAGATACGCAGTATTTT
TRBV28	NA	NA	TRBJ2-1	CASRIRGWNEQFF	TGTGCCAGCAGGATACGAGGGTGGAATGAGCAGTTCTTC
TRBV6-5	TRBD1	NA	TRBJ1-1	CASSYSRGGFNTEAFF	TGTGCCAGCAGTTACTCCAGGGGGGGATTCAACACTGAAGCTTTCTTT
TRBV11-2	NA	NA	TRBJ2-2	CASSDMTGDNTGELFF	TGTGCCAGCAGCGACATGACAGGAGATAACACCGGGGAGCTGTTTTTT
TRBV18	NA	NA	TRBJ2-6	CASSPGGSVRAIVSGANVLTF	TGTGCCAGCTCACCAGGTGGTAGCGTAAGGGCAATAGTCTCTGGGGCCAACGTCCTGACTTTC
TRBV14	TRBD2	NA	TRBJ2-1	CASSQDLSGSDEQFF	TGTGCCAGCAGCCAAGATTTAAGCGGGAGCGATGAGCAGTTCTTC
TRBV19	NA	NA	TRBJ2-1	CASSIFGSYGNEQFF	TGTGCCAGTAGTATTTTCGGGAGCTACGGCAATGAGCAGTTCTTC
TRBV15	TRBD2	NA	TRBJ2-7	CATSDLAASYEQYF	TGTGCCACCAGCGATCTAGCGGCCTCCTACGAGCAGTACTTC
TRBV9	NA	NA	TRBJ2-1	CASSVVSSEQFF	TGTGCCAGCAGCGTAGTCTCGTCTGAGCAGTTCTTC
TRBV5-6	NA	NA	TRBJ2-1	CASSLVGSAYNEQFF	TGTGCCAGCAGCTTGGTCGGGAGTGCTTACAATGAGCAGTTCTTC
TRBV9	NA	NA	TRBJ2-1	CASSVAVTGINEQFF	TGTGCCAGCAGCGTAGCGGTTACAGGGATAAATGAGCAGTTCTTC
TRBV4-1	NA	NA	TRBJ2-7	CASSQVSSPKDEQYF	TGCGCCAGCAGCCAAGTTTCGTCGCCGAAGGACGAGCAGTACTTC
TRBV21-1	NA	NA	TRBJ2-5	CASSKSETQYF	TGTGCCAGCAGCAAATCCGAGACCCAGTACTTC
TRBV9	NA	NA	TRBJ2-1	CASSVVGGTNSYNEQFF	TGTGCCAGCAGCGTAGTAGGGGGAACCAACTCCTACAATGAGCAGTTCTTC